These 5 T cell receptor beta chains were all obtained from the same sample, sequenced in a study of control samples from healthy donors and cancer patients. The data were produced by immunoSEQ multiplex PCR, yet TCRdb's version contains in-frame clones alone and is incomplete. Here the sample spans 120,000 or so clones, around 87% being singletons. The sequenced sample consisted of blood. These receptors originate from a man in his forties or fifties in good health.

The sample holds one count of this clone. Here the CDR3 DNA reads TGTGCCAGTAGTATACAGGGGACTTACTATGGCTACACCTTC. This gives the protein CASSIQGTYYGYTF. The chain recombines TRBV19 with TRBJ1-2; D might be TRBD1 (6 bases). CDR1 is LNHDA, CDR2 SQIVND, per germline (reference sequence). The CDR3 spans 14 residues. V dropped 2 bases and J dropped 3 bases, with 10 bases sitting between them.

The table lists this clone with a few counts. This rearrangement joins TRBV24-1 to TRBJ2-1; TRBD1 matches 12 bases. The CDR3 spans 17 residues. Germline loops: CDR1 KGHDR, CDR2 SFDVKD. The J segment lost 7 bases and the V segment lost 2 bases, leaving 8 bases of the junction unmatched. CDR3: CATSDYPGTGGGNEQFF. CDR3 DNA sequence: TGTGCCACCAGTGATTACCCCGGGACAGGGGGCGGGAATGAGCAGTTCTTC.

V gene TRBV25-1 combines with J gene TRBJ2-2; D call uncertain. CDR3 size: 14 residues. Trimming removed 3 bases from V and 5 bases from J, with 10 bases in between. Germline V gene data show CDR1 as MGHDK and CDR2 as SYGVNS. DNA of the CDR3: TGTGCCAGCAGTGATATGGGGTGGACCGGGGAGCTGTTTTTT. Its translation is CASSDMGWTGELFF.

The V and J genes are TRBV4-1 and TRBJ2-5; TRBD2 agrees at 8 bases. Germline assignment: CDR1 MGHRA and CDR2 YSYEKL. V lost 4 bases, J lost 5 bases, and 6 bases stayed unmatched. This CDR3 region has 14 residues. CDR3 sequence reads: CASSPGGAWETQYF. DNA for the CDR3: TGCGCCAGCAGCCCCGGGGGGGCCTGGGAGACCCAGTACTTC.

The gene calls are TRBV13 and TRBJ2-4; no clear D. V was cut by 2 bases and J by 0 bases, with 5 bases left in between. The CDR3 has 14 residues. Germline CDR1 is PRHDT and CDR2 is FYEKMQ (reference sequence). The CDR3 sequence: CASSLRTAKNIQYF. The CDR3 nucleotides read TGTGCCAGCAGCTTAAGAACAGCCAAAAACATTCAGTACTTC.